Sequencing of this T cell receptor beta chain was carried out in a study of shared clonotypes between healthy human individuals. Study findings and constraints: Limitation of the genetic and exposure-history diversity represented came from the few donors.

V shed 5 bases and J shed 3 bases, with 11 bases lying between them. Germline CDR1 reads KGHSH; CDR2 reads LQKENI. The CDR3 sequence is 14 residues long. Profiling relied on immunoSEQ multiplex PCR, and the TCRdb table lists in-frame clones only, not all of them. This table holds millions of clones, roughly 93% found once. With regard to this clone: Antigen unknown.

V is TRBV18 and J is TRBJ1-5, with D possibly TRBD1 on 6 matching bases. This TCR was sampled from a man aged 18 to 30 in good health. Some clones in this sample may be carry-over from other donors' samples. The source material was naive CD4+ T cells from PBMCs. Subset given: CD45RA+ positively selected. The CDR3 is CASSSGTPNQPQHF. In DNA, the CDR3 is TGTGCCAGCTCATCCGGGACACCCAATCAGCCCCAGCATTTT.